The clone carrying this T cell receptor (beta chain) was observed a few times. A junction end diverges from the germline sequence, so it may reflect a read error. The data belong to a study of blood T cells in healthy people across ages. This CDR3 spans 16 amino acids. Germline V gene data show CDR1 as DFQATT and CDR2 as SNEGSKA (reference sequence). Then a second PCR, running roughly 7 to 11 cycles, was carried out with a sample-barcoded 5' primer and a J-beta primer mix. A single record per CDR3 protein comes from TCRdb applying MiXCR to the 5' RACE reads. The sample lists 750,000 or so distinct CDR3 sequences, approximately 25% occurring once. A further study also used this sample, focusing on T cells of mothers and their children.

The sequence derives from a boy aged 10-17 years in good health. V gene TRBV20-1 combines with J gene TRBJ2-4, with D maybe TRBD2 (5 bases). Input material: blood. CDR3 nucleotides: TGCAGTGCTAGGGACTCCTCCAATGTGGCCAAAAACATTCAGTATTTC. This sequence encodes CSARDSSNVAKNIQYF.